This is a list of T cell receptor beta chains from one sample in a study of T cell responses to AZD1222 COVID-19 vaccine. Profiling relied on immunoSEQ multiplex PCR, and the TCRdb table lists in-frame clones only, not all of them. Here the sample spans roughly 100,000 clones, around nine tenths being singletons. Sequencing was performed on peripheral blood, taken on day 0 of AZD1222 vaccination. The source of these receptors is an adult in good health. CDR3s include the opening cysteine and the closing phenylalanine or tryptophan. The D gene is left open where the match is weak. The size field is filled for only some rows; it gives once, few, many or a size class.

>NA|TRBJ1-1|TRBV18|NA
TGTGCCAGCTCACCCACTCTTAGCAACACTGAAGCTTTCTTT
CASSPTLSNTEAFF
>NA|TRBJ1-1|TRBV5-1|NA
TGCGCCAGCGCCCGGGAGGGCACTGAAGCTTTCTTT
CASAREGTEAFF
>NA|TRBJ1-5|TRBV12-3/TRBV12-4|NA
TGTGCCAGCAGTGATACGGGGGGTCAGCCCCAGCATTTT
CASSDTGGQPQHF
>NA|TRBJ2-3|TRBV6-4|NA
TGTGCCAGCAGTGACAGGGTCGGGAGCACAGATACGCAGTATTTT
CASSDRVGSTDTQYF
>TRBD1|TRBJ1-4|TRBV28|NA
TGTGCCAGCAGTTGGACAGGGGACGAGTTAGGAAAACTGTTTTTT
CASSWTGDELGKLFF
>TRBD1|TRBJ2-2|TRBV6-5|NA
TGTGCCAGCACCGGCAGGGGGCTGTCCGGGGAGCTGTTTTTT
CASTGRGLSGELFF
>NA|TRBJ2-7|TRBV2|NA
TGTGCCAGCAGTGAGGGGGTCTCCTACGAGCAGTACTTC
CASSEGVSYEQYF
>NA|TRBJ1-2|TRBV11-2|NA
TGTGCCAGTTCGGGGGAGGACTATGGCTACACCTTC
CASSGEDYGYTF
>NA|TRBJ2-1|TRBV4-1|NA
TGCGCCAGCAGCCAAGAAGGGGGGGCCCCCTACAATGAGCAGTTCTTC
CASSQEGGAPYNEQFF
>TRBD2|TRBJ2-7|TRBV5-6|NA
TGTGCCAGCAGCGCAGCGGGGGGTGTTTTCCTCTCCCGCTACGAGCAGTACTTC
CASSAAGGVFLSRYEQYF
>TRBD1|TRBJ2-7|TRBV6-2/TRBV6-3|NA
TGTGCCAGCAGTACTCAGGGGGCCCGAACCTACGAGCAGTACTTC
CASSTQGARTYEQYF
>NA|TRBJ1-1|TRBV29-1|NA
TGCAGCGTTTCTAGTCCGGGGATATCGGGAGCTTTCTTT
CSVSSPGISGAFF
>NA|TRBJ2-7|TRBV30|few
TGTGCCTGGACGAGGCTAAAAGCCGGGGGCGAGCAGTACTTC
CAWTRLKAGGEQYF
>NA|TRBJ2-1|TRBV27|NA
TGTGCCAGCTTCTTCTTAGGTGGTGAGCAGTTCTTC
CASFFLGGEQFF
>NA|TRBJ1-2|TRBV6-5|NA
TGTGCCAGCAGGGCAGGGCAGAACTATGGCTACACCTTC
CASRAGQNYGYTF
>NA|TRBJ1-4|TRBV11-2|NA
TGTGCCAGCAGCTTAGAGTCCAATGAAAAACTGTTTTTT
CASSLESNEKLFF
>NA|TRBJ1-5|TRBV27|NA
TGTGCCAGCAGTTATGGGCCAGGGCAGCCCCAGCATTTT
CASSYGPGQPQHF
>NA|TRBJ1-2|TRBV7-2|NA
TGTGCCAGCAGCTTACAAGGGAACGGCAACGATGGCTACACCTTC
CASSLQGNGNDGYTF
>NA|TRBJ1-1|TRBV6-2/TRBV6-3|NA
TGTGCCAGCAGTTCTCCCCAGAACACTGAAGCTTTCTTT
CASSSPQNTEAFF
>TRBD2|TRBJ2-1|TRBV30|NA
TGTGCCTGGAGCGTAGGTCTTTTAGCGGGGGGGTTTATCTCTCTCTCCTACAATGAGCAGTTCTTC
CAWSVGLLAGGFISLSYNEQFF
>TRBD1|TRBJ1-5|TRBV2|NA
TGTGCCAGCGGGGACAGGGGAGGCAATCAGCCCCAGCATTTT
CASGDRGGNQPQHF
>TRBD1|TRBJ1-2|TRBV9|NA
TGTGCCAGCAGCCCAACCGGGACAGGGAGATATGGCTACACCTTC
CASSPTGTGRYGYTF